Detailed here is one T cell receptor (beta chain). Study processing details: Reference gene primer amplification yielded estimated nucleated cell counts. Here immunoSEQ multiplex PCR was the method, and the copy in TCRdb shows in-frame clones only, minus some. V, J and clone size are those of that table, while D and trimming were read from the DNA. The sample includes approximately 290,000 clones, 85% to 90% of them seen just once. The data are from a study of blood T cell repertoires in COVID-19. Study-wide context: Sample material is recorded as cDNA or gDNA derived from T cells, B-cell-depleted T cells, or PBMCs.

This CDR3 has 13 residues. Per the germline V gene, CDR1 is SGHVS and CDR2 is FNYEAQ. V lost 7 bases to trimming and J lost 5 bases; unmatched junction nucleotides: 3. Residents of approximately 25 US areas, aged roughly 18 to 95 years, made up the participants. The sequence derives from a woman aged 18-30 years with acute COVID-19. Input material: PBMCs or T cells enriched from blood (not recorded which). The gene calls are TRBV7-6 and TRBJ1-1, with TRBD1 matching 11 bases. CDR3 sequence: CASTGTGGTEAFF. CDR3 nucleotides: TGTGCCAGCACCGGGACAGGGGGTACTGAAGCTTTCTTT. Full variable domain (outside the CDR3, taken from reference TRBV7-6 and TRBJ1-1): GAGVSQSPRYKVTKRGQDVALRCDPISGHVSLYWYRQALGQGPEFLTYFNYEAQQDKSGLPNDRFSAERPEGSISTLTIQRTEQRDSAMYRCASTGTGGTEAFFGQGTRLTVV.